Listed below are T cell receptor beta chains from one sample, sequenced in a study of blood T cell repertoires in COVID-19. Assay: immunoSEQ multiplex PCR; the TCRdb copy retains only in-frame clones and omits some. The profile covers some 35,000 clones, with roughly 78% appearing a single time and 16% taken by the ten largest. Sequencing was done on a sample of peripheral blood. The receptors derive from a man aged 70-80 years with acute or convalescent COVID-19. CDR3s include the opening cysteine and the closing phenylalanine or tryptophan. A D gene is named only where the DNA matches it firmly. Clone size appears in some rows only: once, few, many, or a class for an expanded clone.

CDR3 length	clone size	D gene	V gene	J gene	CDR3 protein	CDR3 DNA
16	once	-	TRBV5-1	TRBJ2-5	CASSLGTRTYQETQYF	TGCGCCAGCAGCTTGGGGACAAGAACGTACCAAGAGACCCAGTACTTC
16	-	-	TRBV28	TRBJ1-1	CASSLSLVSVNTEAFF	TGTGCCAGCAGTTTATCCTTAGTGTCGGTGAACACTGAAGCTTTCTTT
16	-	TRBD1	TRBV5-1	TRBJ2-1	CASSSRTGPTRDEQFF	TGCGCCAGCAGCTCCAGGACAGGTCCGACGAGGGATGAGCAGTTCTTC
12	few	TRBD1	TRBV5-5	TRBJ2-7	CASSLVQGAPYF	TGTGCCAGCAGCTTGGTCCAGGGGGCGCCGTACTTC
17	-	-	TRBV2	TRBJ2-7	CASSFSGGDPQKPEQYF	TGTGCCAGCAGTTTCTCAGGCGGGGACCCCCAGAAGCCCGAGCAGTACTTC
16	-	TRBD1	TRBV5-6	TRBJ2-7	CASSLPGRGPLYEQYF	TGTGCCAGCAGCTTGCCGGGCAGGGGGCCCCTATACGAGCAGTACTTC
17	-	TRBD2	TRBV6-2/TRBV6-3	TRBJ2-2	CASSPSPRRERTGELFF	TGTGCCAGCAGTCCCTCCCCGAGGCGGGAGAGAACCGGGGAGCTGTTTTTT
17	once	-	TRBV27	TRBJ2-3	CASSDDYGPRGTDTQYF	TGTGCCAGCAGCGACGACTATGGCCCGAGGGGCACAGATACGCAGTATTTT
13	-	-	TRBV18	TRBJ1-4	CASSPYENEKLFF	TGTGCCAGCTCACCGTACGAGAATGAAAAACTGTTTTTT
16	-	-	TRBV6-6	TRBJ1-3	CASSSYDGHSGNTIYF	TGTGCCAGCAGTTCCTACGACGGACACTCTGGAAACACCATATATTTT
13	-	-	TRBV28	TRBJ1-2	CASSAPQYYGYTF	TGTGCCAGCAGTGCGCCACAGTACTATGGCTACACCTTC
15	-	-	TRBV4-1	TRBJ2-7	CASSQGTKGVHEQYF	TGCGCCAGCAGCCAAGGTACAAAAGGGGTTCACGAGCAGTACTTC
15	-	-	TRBV5-8	TRBJ1-5	CASSSVPNSNQPQHF	TGTGCCAGCAGTTCGGTCCCGAATAGCAATCAGCCCCAGCATTTT
15	-	-	TRBV20-1	TRBJ2-2	CSASAIGGNTGELFF	TGCAGTGCTAGTGCGATCGGGGGGAACACCGGGGAGCTGTTTTTT
14	-	-	TRBV5-1	TRBJ2-5	CASSFGTPQETQYF	TGCGCCAGCAGCTTCGGGACACCACAAGAGACCCAGTACTTC
14	-	-	TRBV27	TRBJ1-2	CASSPTGYNYGYTF	TGTGCCAGCAGTCCGACAGGATATAACTATGGCTACACCTTC